The source of this T cell receptor beta chain is a study of cytomegalovirus exposure and HLA in healthy donors. Notes on the study in general: The study reported that TCR beta sequences accurately predicted HLA-A and HLA-B alleles in most subjects. Versus the approximately 700-donor mean, an Asian-associated ancestry cluster reportedly showed fewer N-insertions in a later analysis.

This PCR relied on a set of 60 Vbeta primers and 13 Jbeta primers. The method was immunoSEQ multiplex PCR; TCRdb's version includes in-frame clones alone and lacks a portion of them. The sample has 180,000 or so clones, roughly 79% seen once. The length of the CDR3 is 14 residues. Germline CDR1 is MNHNS and CDR2 is SASEGT. After removal of 5 bases from V and 6 bases from J, the junction contained 7 bases not matched to a gene. In the case of this clone: Its antigen remains unknown.

The source material was PBMCs. This TCR came from a woman in her twenties or thirties in good health and CMV-seropositive. V usage is TRBV6-1 and J usage is TRBJ2-1; 7 bases are shared with TRBD2. This chain's CDR3 is CASSTGTTVNEQFF. For the CDR3, the DNA is TGTGCCAGCAGTACCGGGACTACCGTCAATGAGCAGTTCTTC.